The clone carrying this T cell receptor (beta chain) was detected only once. Antigen: not known. The data are from a study of T cell repertoires in ileal Crohn's disease. Study in general: Median disease duration was nearly eight years; 35% to 45% smoked at surgery. Biopsies of inflamed ileum from the surgical specimen form M0 samples. Per sample, roughly 470 nanograms of biopsy DNA were TCRB immunosequenced.

Documented time point: inflamed ileum from the surgical specimen. Findings and limits, study-wide: Active smokers at surgery had more clonal expansions than non-smokers.

Sequencing was performed with immunoSEQ multiplex PCR; in TCRdb, only in-frame clones are kept and a portion is missing. The table lists 14,000 or so clones, under 80% of them singletons, with approximately 15% in the top ten. This sequence originates from an adult with Crohn's disease. Sequencing was carried out using ileal tissue.

The CDR3 coding sequence is TGTGCCTGGAGAGAGACAGGGGGGGCTGGAAACACCATATATTTT. This codes for CAWRETGGAGNTIYF. The V and J genes are TRBV30 and TRBJ1-3; TRBD1 aligns across 9 bases. The junction had 5 bases not matched to a gene; V was cut back by 3 bases and J by 2 bases. The CDR3 has 15 residues. Germline V gene sequence: CDR1 GTSNPN, CDR2 SVGIG (reference sequence).